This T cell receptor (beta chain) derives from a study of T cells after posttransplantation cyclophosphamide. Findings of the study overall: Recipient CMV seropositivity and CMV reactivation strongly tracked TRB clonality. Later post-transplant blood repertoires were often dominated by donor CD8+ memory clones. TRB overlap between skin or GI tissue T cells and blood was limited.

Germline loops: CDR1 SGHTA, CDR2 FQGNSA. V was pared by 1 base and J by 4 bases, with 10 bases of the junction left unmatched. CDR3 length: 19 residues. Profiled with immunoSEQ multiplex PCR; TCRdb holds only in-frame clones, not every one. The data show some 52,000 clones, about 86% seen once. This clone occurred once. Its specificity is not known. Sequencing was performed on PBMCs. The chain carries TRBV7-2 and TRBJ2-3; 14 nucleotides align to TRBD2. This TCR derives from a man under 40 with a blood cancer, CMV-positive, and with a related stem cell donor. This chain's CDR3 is CASSLDRLAGGPEADTQYF. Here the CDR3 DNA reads TGTGCCAGCAGCTTAGATAGACTAGCGGGAGGGCCGGAGGCAGATACGCAGTATTTT.